Following are 2 T cell receptor beta chains from one sample sequenced in a study of CD8 T cells in ankylosing spondylitis. TCRdb re-derived calls from the 5' RACE reads in MiXCR, one entry per CDR3 protein. The data hold a few hundred thousand distinct CDR3 sequences, with over 9.5% observed a single time. Sequenced: blood, either unsorted or a sorted T cell fraction (not recorded which). These receptors were taken from a male donor with ankylosing spondylitis or in good health (not recorded which).

This clonotype was seen many times. The V gene is TRBV20-1, the J gene TRBJ2-1; 7 positions agree with TRBD1. The junction had 15 bases not matched to a gene; V was cut back by 4 bases and J by 9 bases. Germline loops: CDR1 DFQATT, CDR2 SNEGSKA (reference sequence). The CDR3 is made up of 15 amino acids. CDR3 residues: CSATPGQKNRGEQFF. The CDR3, as DNA: TGCAGTGCTACTCCGGGACAGAAAAACCGGGGTGAGCAGTTCTTC.

In this sample, this clonotype turned up many times. V is TRBV7-2 and J is TRBJ2-2; D possibly corresponds to TRBD2 (6 bases). The CDR3 loop spans 16 amino acids. Germline loops: CDR1 SGHTA, CDR2 FQGNSA. The ends were cut back, 3 bases at V and 6 bases at J, with 17 bases in the middle. The CDR3 reads CASSLRDLWGAGELFF. DNA for the CDR3: TGTGCCAGCAGCTTGCGGGACCTTTGGGGTGCCGGGGAGCTGTTTTTT.